Shown below are 24 T cell receptor beta chains from a single sample sequenced in a study of type 1 regulatory T cells. TCRdb redid the calling of the reads with MiXCR, one entry per CDR3 protein. The data contain around 64,000 distinct CDR3 sequences, 20% to 25% of them singletons. Their target antigens are unknown. Points from the study as a whole: Compared with non-Tr1 cells, Tr1 cells showed a narrower TCR repertoire.

The sample consisted of cultured type 1 regulatory T (Tr1) cells, either the whole culture or a sorted fraction (not recorded which). These receptor sequences come from a human donor in good health.

The chain has TRBV7-8 and TRBJ2-3; TRBD2 matches at 11 bases. In germline, CDR1 is SGHVS, CDR2 FQNEAQ. V lost 6 bases, J lost 4 bases, and 6 bases stayed unmatched. The CDR3 consists of 15 residues. DNA for the CDR3: TGTGCCAGCAGGTCGCGACTAGCGGGGTCAGATACGCAGTATTTT. It codes for CASRSRLAGSDTQYF.

This rearrangement joins TRBV7-2 to TRBJ2-5; no firm D call. Germline V gene sequence: CDR1 SGHTA, CDR2 FQGNSA. V gave up 2 bases and J gave up 5 bases, with 3 bases separating them. There are 11 residues in the CDR3. CDR3 residues: CASSLYETQYF. The CDR3 nucleotides read TGTGCCAGCAGCTTATATGAGACCCAGTACTTC.

V gene TRBV5-5 combines with J gene TRBJ2-7, with D maybe TRBD2 (5 bases). Trimming removed 3 bases from V and 2 bases from J, with 9 bases in between. Germline V lookup: CDR1 SGHKS, CDR2 YYEKEE (reference sequence). CDR3 length: 13 amino acids. The CDR3 DNA is TGTGCCAGCAGCTCGGACGGGGCCTACGAGCAGTACTTC. Translated: CASSSDGAYEQYF.

J is TRBJ2-7 and V is TRBV7-8; D perhaps matches TRBD1 (5 bases). The V end was cut by 2 bases, the J end by 3 bases, with 17 bases between. This CDR3 has 16 residues. Germline loops: CDR1 SGHVS, CDR2 FQNEAQ. In nucleotides, the CDR3 is TGTGCCAGCAGCTTACTTCTTACAGGCGTAAACTACGAGCAGTACTTC. This translates into CASSLLLTGVNYEQYF.

The rearrangement joins TRBV12-3 or TRBV12-4 to TRBJ1-5; the match to TRBD1 covers 11 bases. Trimming at V came to 5 bases and at J to 7 bases, leaving 4 bases not matched to a gene. The CDR3 sequence is 14 residues long. CDR3 sequence: CASSRTGGGQPQHF. CDR3 nucleotide sequence: TGTGCCAGCAGTCGGACAGGGGGCGGGCAGCCCCAGCATTTT.

In its sample, this clonotype was seen a few times. The chain combines TRBV5-1 with TRBJ2-1; TRBD2 matches at 7 bases. Germline CDR1 SGHRS, CDR2 YFSETQ. This CDR3 contains 15 residues. The J segment lost 9 bases and the V segment lost 3 bases, leaving 12 bases of the junction unmatched. For the CDR3, the DNA is TGCGCCAGCAGCTCCGGGACTACCCCCACGATTGAGCAGTTCTTC. It codes for CASSSGTTPTIEQFF.

The sample holds many counts of this clonotype. V usage is TRBV12-3 or TRBV12-4 and J usage is TRBJ2-2; D not resolved. V was cut by 4 bases and J by 0 bases, with 9 bases left in between. The CDR3 length is 15 residues. CDR3: CASSSQLANTGELFF. CDR3 sequence (DNA): TGTGCCAGCAGTTCACAGCTTGCGAACACCGGGGAGCTGTTTTTT.

The CDR3 loop is CASSDSDRYTEAFF. The CDR3 nucleotides read TGTGCCAGCAGTGACTCGGACAGGTACACTGAAGCTTTCTTT. The chain recombines TRBV7-9 with TRBJ1-1, with TRBD1 matching 7 bases. The CDR3 loop spans 14 amino acids. Unmatched junction bases numbered 7, after V lost 6 bases and J lost 3 bases. Germline V CDR1 and CDR2: SEHNR, FQNEAQ (reference sequence).

This sequence joins TRBV9 and TRBJ2-2; D is ambiguous. V was cut by 0 bases and J by 7 bases, with 4 bases left in between. CDR1 SGDLS and CDR2 YYNGEE come from the germline V gene. The CDR3 is 12 residues long. The chain's CDR3 is CASSVEDGELFF. CDR3 coding DNA: TGTGCCAGCAGCGTAGAGGACGGGGAGCTGTTTTTT.

This clonotype was recorded only once. The gene calls are TRBV5-5 and TRBJ2-2, with a possible D match to TRBD2 (5 bases). The CDR3 runs to 16 residues. V lost 4 bases to trimming and J lost 7 bases, with 20 bases between them. Germline V gene sequence: CDR1 SGHKS, CDR2 YYEKEE (reference sequence). CDR3 protein: CASSPAWVSGGGELFF. For the CDR3, the DNA is TGTGCCAGCAGCCCAGCCTGGGTAAGCGGCGGCGGGGAGCTGTTTTTT.

There are a few counts of this clonotype. The chain uses TRBV27 and TRBJ2-1; D gene uncertain. From germline, CDR1 is MNHEY and CDR2 SMNVEV (reference sequence). This CDR3 has 13 residues. Trimming took 5 bases from V and 12 from J, leaving 17 bases between them. The CDR3 region has the DNA TGTGCCAGCAGTACAATTATGGCTTCGGCGCAGTTCTTC. Its protein is CASSTIMASAQFF.

This clonotype appeared a few times. The rearrangement links TRBV12-3 or TRBV12-4 to TRBJ2-3, with 8 bases matching TRBD1. The CDR3 is 14 residues long. V dropped 6 bases and J dropped 6; count of bases not matched to a gene: 8. The CDR3 bases are TGTGCCAGCAGCTGGGACAGGACCACGGATACGCAGTATTTT. Protein sequence: CASSWDRTTDTQYF.

This clonotype was seen a few times. The genes are TRBV12-3 or TRBV12-4 and TRBJ1-1; no firm D call. V lost 4 bases to trimming and J lost 2 bases, with 11 bases between them. This CDR3 contains 14 residues. DNA of the CDR3: TGTGCCAGCAGTTCCAGTCAAGGAAACACTGAAGCTTTCTTT. This translates into CASSSSQGNTEAFF.

V gene TRBV20-1 combines with J gene TRBJ1-5; no clear D. Trimming stripped 1 base from V and 7 bases from J, with 8 bases between. In germline, CDR1 is DFQATT, CDR2 SNEGSKA (reference sequence). This CDR3 has 12 amino acids. The CDR3 sequence is CSARGRAQPQHF. The CDR3 nucleotides read TGCAGTGCTAGAGGTCGGGCCCAGCCCCAGCATTTT.

V is TRBV20-1 and J is TRBJ2-5; D might be TRBD1 (6 bases). Germline V gene sequence: CDR1 DFQATT, CDR2 SNEGSKA (reference sequence). This CDR3 comprises 14 residues. Trimming pared 3 bases from V and 5 bases from J, leaving 16 bases between. The CDR3 sequence: CSASGQGIMETQYF. CDR3 nucleotide sequence: TGCAGTGCTAGTGGGCAGGGGATTATGGAGACCCAGTACTTC.

In its sample, this clonotype was seen a few times. The chain employs TRBV5-1 and TRBJ2-7, with 9 bases matching TRBD1. The germline V gene encodes CDR1 SGHRS and CDR2 YFSETQ. This CDR3 is 16 amino acids long. V was pared by 5 bases and J by 0 bases, with 9 bases of the junction left unmatched. The CDR3 sequence is CASSWDRAQISYEQYF. CDR3 in DNA: TGCGCCAGCAGTTGGGACAGGGCTCAGATCTCCTACGAGCAGTACTTC.

The V and J genes are TRBV9 and TRBJ2-5; the D gene is possibly TRBD2 (6 bases). Trimming left V 1 base short and J 5 bases short, with 12 bases between. Germline CDR1 SGDLS, CDR2 YYNGEE. This CDR3 spans 14 amino acids. The CDR3 here is CASSVSTSRETQYF. The CDR3 DNA reads TGTGCCAGCAGCGTATCGACTAGTCGGGAGACCCAGTACTTC. Together with reference TRBV9 and TRBJ2-5, the CDR3 gives the full variable domain: DSGVTQTPKHLITATGQRVTLRCSPRSGDLSVYWYQQSLDQGLQFLIQYYNGEERAKGNILERFSAQQFPDLHSELNLSSLELGDSALYFCASSVSTSRETQYFGPGTRLLVL.

In this sample, this clonotype turned up a few times. V and J are TRBV28 and TRBJ1-2; the D gene is possibly TRBD1 (5 bases). V was shortened by 5 bases and J by 4 bases, with 20 bases between the two germline ends. CDR3 size: 16 residues. CDR1 is MDHEN, CDR2 SYDVKM, per germline. The CDR3 protein is CASSPHGTGDGYGYTF. The CDR3 coding sequence is TGTGCCAGCAGTCCCCATGGGACGGGAGATGGCTATGGCTACACCTTC.

Comments on this clonotype: At one boundary the junction diverges from the germline segment, which might be a read error. The rearrangement links TRBV6-5 to TRBJ2-1; D not resolved. There are 14 residues in the CDR3. Germline CDR1 and CDR2: MNHEY and SVGAGI. This CDR3 reads CASSYSRFYNGQFF. CDR3 sequence (DNA): TGTGCCAGCAGTTACTCGAGGTTCTACAATGGGCAGTTCTTC.

This chain joins TRBV5-1 and TRBJ2-2; TRBD2 matches 11 bases. The CDR3 is 15 amino acids. Germline V gene sequence: CDR1 SGHRS, CDR2 YFSETQ. The J segment lost 4 bases and the V segment lost 4 bases, leaving 3 bases of the junction unmatched. The chain's CDR3 is CASSTGLAGTGELFF. CDR3 sequence (DNA): TGCGCCAGCAGCACTGGACTAGCGGGCACCGGGGAGCTGTTTTTT.

Written as DNA, the CDR3 is TGCAGCGTGGCCAACAATGAGCAGTTCTTC. It codes for CSVANNEQFF. The chain is built from TRBV29-1 and TRBJ2-1; unclear D gene. CDR1 SQVTM and CDR2 ANQGSEA come from the germline V gene. The CDR3 spans 10 residues. V lost 6 bases and J lost 5, with 5 bases in between.

This clonotype has only a few counts. The chain joins TRBV14 to TRBJ2-7; possible D gene TRBD2, 6 bases. V lost 4 bases and J lost 6, with 10 bases in between. CDR1 SGHDN and CDR2 FVKESK come from the germline V gene. The CDR3 consists of 12 residues. This CDR3 is CASSRTSSEQYF. CDR3 DNA: TGTGCCAGCAGCCGAACTAGCAGCGAGCAGTACTTC.

This sequence joins TRBV20-1 and TRBJ2-1; TRBD1 matches 7 bases. This CDR3 spans 15 amino acids. The germline gives CDR1 DFQATT, CDR2 SNEGSKA (reference sequence). The junction had 13 bases not matched to a gene; V was cut back by 5 bases and J by 6 bases. DNA of the CDR3: TGCAGTGCTGAATCACAGGGGCAAGGTGGCAATGAGCAGTTCTTC. It is translated as CSAESQGQGGNEQFF.

This clonotype has a handful of counts. The chain recombines TRBV10-3 with TRBJ2-2, with D possibly being TRBD2 (6 bases). The CDR3 is 17 residues long. Germline V gives CDR1 ENHRY, CDR2 SYGVKD. The V gene lost 0 bases and the J gene lost 7 bases, with 18 bases spanning the gap. The CDR3 loop is CAISESTPRSGGGELFF. Here the CDR3 DNA reads TGTGCCATCAGTGAGTCGACCCCTAGATCCGGGGGCGGGGAGCTGTTTTTT.